What follows are 30 T cell receptor delta chains derived from one specimen sequenced in a study of Vδ1+ human thymocytes. These TCRs' antigens remain unknown. Sequences come from RNA converted to cDNA by reverse transcription. The CDR3 regions were amplified by multiplex PCR from V-gene primers to a constant-region primer. TCRdb called clones from the multiplex PCR reads again using CATT. The sample includes roughly 55,000 delta-chain clones, approximately 16% of them seen just once. General study results and limits: Thymic TRG and TRD repertoires appeared highly polyclonal.

The source material was Vdelta1+ gamma-delta thymocytes from the thymus. Subset specified: FACS-sorted CD3+ TCRalphabeta- TCRVdelta1+ TCRVdelta2- thymocytes. Receptors originate from a boy younger than two who had congenital heart surgery.

The table lists this clone with a few counts. The V call is TRDV1, the J call TRDJ1, with 8 bases fitting TRDD2. V lost 2 bases, J lost 2 bases, and 13 bases stayed unmatched. The CDR3 consists of 18 residues. Germline loops: CDR1 TSWWSYY, CDR2 QGS. The CDR3 sequence is CALGETASYVILTDKLIF. The CDR3 nucleotides read TGTGCTCTTGGGGAAACGGCTTCCTACGTGATTTTGACCGATAAACTCATCTTT.

The chain couples TRDV1 to TRDJ1, with a tentative D call TRDD2 (9 bases). Trimming took off 7 bases at V and 0 bases at J, with 33 bases between the two ends. Germline CDR1 TSWWSYY, CDR2 QGS. This CDR3 has 21 residues. The CDR3 spells CALAQGPSYSVGDPYTDKLIF. The CDR3 DNA reads TGTGCTCTTGCCCAAGGGCCTTCCTACAGCGTGGGGGATCCTTACACCGATAAACTCATCTTT.

The gene calls are TRDV1 and TRDJ1; 8 bases map to TRDD3. The ends lost 3 bases at V and 4 bases at J; junction bases unmatched: 22. Per germline, CDR1 TSWWSYY and CDR2 QGS. This CDR3 is 20 amino acids long. This CDR3 is CALGDRSFQYWGSTFDKLIF. DNA of the CDR3: TGTGCTCTTGGGGACCGATCTTTCCAGTACTGGGGGTCGACCTTCGATAAACTCATCTTT.

This chain connects TRDV1 to TRDJ1; TRDD3 agrees at 12 bases. Unmatched junction bases numbered 12, after V lost 2 bases and J lost 2 bases. Germline V gene lookup returns CDR1 TSWWSYY and CDR2 QGS. CDR3 length equals 19 residues. In nucleotides, the CDR3 is TGTGCTCTTGGGGAAAAGATGGGGCTGGGGGATACGCTTACCGATAAACTCATCTTT. This sequence encodes CALGEKMGLGDTLTDKLIF.

A few counts support this clone. This sample includes further DNA sequences coding for the same CDR3. The rearrangement joins TRDV1 to TRDJ1; D perhaps matches TRDD3 (6 bases). CDR3 size: 21 residues. From germline, CDR1 is TSWWSYY and CDR2 QGS. The V and J ends lost 4 bases and 0 bases respectively, with 30 bases between them. CDR3 in amino acids: CALGGSTELPAGVPYTDKLIF. The CDR3 DNA follows: TGTGCTCTTGGGGGATCTACGGAACTCCCAGCTGGGGTCCCGTACACCGATAAACTCATCTTT.

This clone was seen a handful of times. V usage is TRDV2 and J usage is TRDJ1, with D uncertain. This CDR3 comprises 16 residues. The V gene's germline CDR1 is GEAIGNYY and CDR2 EKD. V lost 1 base and J lost 0, with 14 bases in between. Written as DNA, the CDR3 is TGTGCCTGTGACACGGTAGGTGCGCCTCACACCGATAAACTCATCTTT. Encoded protein: CACDTVGAPHTDKLIF.

This rearrangement joins TRDV1 to TRDJ1; 13 bases are a match to TRDD3. V was pared by 0 bases and J by 3 bases, with 13 bases of the junction left unmatched. The CDR3 runs 20 residues. From germline, CDR1 is TSWWSYY and CDR2 QGS. CDR3 protein: CALGELDAYWGIRGADKLIF. As DNA, the CDR3 is TGTGCTCTTGGGGAACTAGATGCCTACTGGGGGATACGCGGGGCCGATAAACTCATCTTT.

In its sample, this clone ranks as medium-sized. The rearrangement uses TRDV2 and TRDJ1; D is uncertain. The CDR3 consists of 15 residues. V was clipped by 5 bases and J by 2 bases, with 17 bases between them. The germline CDR1 and CDR2 sequences are GEAIGNYY and EKD. CDR3 in DNA: TGTGCCTGTGGAGAGGCCCGACGGACTACCGATAAACTCATCTTT. Its protein is CACGEARRTTDKLIF.

This chain uses TRDV2 with TRDJ3, with TRDD3 matching over 9 bases. The CDR3 consists of 17 residues. The J segment lost 8 bases and the V segment lost 1 base, leaving 8 bases of the junction unmatched. Germline values: CDR1 GEAIGNYY, CDR2 EKD. The CDR3 region is CACDTPGGLLNTRQMFF. CDR3 nucleotide sequence: TGTGCCTGTGACACTCCTGGGGGATTACTTAACACCCGACAGATGTTTTTC.

There are a few counts of this clone. The V gene is TRDV1, the J gene TRDJ1; D is perhaps TRDD3 (5 bases). Trimming took off 4 bases at V and 2 bases at J, with 26 bases between the two ends. Germline V CDR1 and CDR2: TSWWSYY, QGS. The CDR3 is 19 residues long. The CDR3 loop reads CALGAGWDGLFAGTDKLIF. CDR3 bases: TGTGCTCTTGGGGCCGGTTGGGATGGACTGTTCGCGGGGACCGATAAACTCATCTTT.

J is TRDJ1 and V is TRDV1; TRDD3 matches 8 bases. With V trimmed by 2 bases and J by 3 bases, 14 bases remained unmatched. The CDR3 is 18 amino acids. The germline V gene encodes CDR1 TSWWSYY and CDR2 QGS. CDR3 bases: TGTGCTCTTGGGGAAGTTGTGAGTACTGGGGGCTGGGCCGATAAACTCATCTTT. Its translation is CALGEVVSTGGWADKLIF.

The genes are TRDV1 and TRDJ1, with TRDD3 matching 13 bases. Germline trimming cut 1 base from V and 0 bases from J; bases unmatched to any gene: 17. Germline values: CDR1 TSWWSYY, CDR2 QGS. This CDR3 is 22 amino acids long. Here the CDR3 DNA reads TGTGCTCTTGGGGAACCCTTCCTACCCTTTACTGGGGGATACGGGAACACCGATAAACTCATCTTT. As protein: CALGEPFLPFTGGYGNTDKLIF.

This clone was observed a few times. At one end the junction does not follow the germline gene, possibly because of a read error. The chain employs TRDV1 and TRDJ1, with 9 bases identical to TRDD3. This CDR3 is built from 23 residues. Germline V gives CDR1 TSWWSYY, CDR2 QGS. The CDR3 sequence: CALGDERTPSPRGDTRYTDKLTF. CDR3 DNA: TGTGCTCTTGGGGACGAACGTACCCCTTCCCCCCGTGGGGATACGAGGTACACCGATAAACTCACCTTT.

The chain carries TRDV1 and TRDJ1; 13 nucleotides align to TRDD3. The J segment lost 6 bases and the V segment lost 3 bases, leaving 25 bases of the junction unmatched. Per the germline V gene, CDR1 is TSWWSYY and CDR2 is QGS. The CDR3 contains 22 residues. In DNA, the CDR3 is TGTGCTCTTGGGGACAAGGCCTTCCTTCCGTACTGGGGGATACGGGAACATTATAAACTCATCTTT. Translating gives CALGDKAFLPYWGIREHYKLIF.

This clone has just a few counts. The chain joins TRDV1 to TRDJ1; 12 bases are shared with TRDD3. Germline V gene sequence: CDR1 TSWWSYY, CDR2 QGS. The V and J ends lost 3 bases and 0 bases, in that order; junction bases with no gene match: 11. CDR3 length equals 19 residues. DNA of the CDR3: TGTGCTCTTGGGGACCTTGATCTGGGGGATACGTCGGACACCGATAAACTCATCTTT. Amino acids: CALGDLDLGDTSDTDKLIF.

The chain employs TRDV1 and TRDJ1; D unresolved. The length of the CDR3 is 16 residues. CDR1 TSWWSYY and CDR2 QGS come from the germline V gene. V gave up 3 bases and J gave up 0 bases, with 14 bases separating them. This CDR3 reads CALGDGPPTYTDKLIF. The CDR3, as DNA: TGTGCTCTTGGGGACGGCCCCCCAACGTACACCGATAAACTCATCTTT.

V is TRDV1 and J is TRDJ1, with D hard to call. CDR1 and CDR2 (germline): TSWWSYY, QGS. This CDR3 has 19 residues. The ends were cut back, 1 base at V and 4 bases at J, with 25 bases in the middle. The CDR3 region has the DNA TGTGCTCTTGGGGAACGGGCGGGGCGGGAGACTCGCTACATCGATAAACTCATCTTT. Translating gives CALGERAGRETRYIDKLIF.

The V call is TRDV1, the J call TRDJ2, with 13 bases identical to TRDD3. Unmatched junction bases numbered 24, after V lost 9 bases and J lost 2 bases. This CDR3 contains 22 residues. From germline, CDR1 is TSWWSYY and CDR2 QGS. The CDR3 spells CALNSYDFPTGGYVVLTAQLFF. CDR3 coding DNA: TGTGCTCTAAATTCCTACGACTTCCCTACTGGGGGATACGTGGTGTTGACAGCACAACTCTTCTTT.

A few counts support this clone. This may arise from a read error, as a much more abundant clone is one base away. The chain employs TRDV2 and TRDJ1, with 10 bases that match TRDD3. This CDR3 comprises 15 residues. V lost 0 bases and J lost 9; bases outside the gene matches: 9. CDR1 GEAIGNYY and CDR2 EKD come from the germline V gene. This CDR3 reads CACDTSSHWGMELIF. Here the CDR3 DNA reads TGTGCCTGTGACACCTCATCTCACTGGGGGATGGAACTCATCTTT.

This sequence joins TRDV1 and TRDJ1, with D unclear. Germline CDR1 and CDR2: TSWWSYY and QGS. The CDR3 is 20 amino acids. V lost 4 bases and J lost 0, with 27 bases in between. CDR3 DNA: TGTGCTCTTGGGGGCCTCCCTTACCCTGGCCTTGGGCCGTACACCGATAAACTCATCTTT. Translated: CALGGLPYPGLGPYTDKLIF.

The chain has TRDV1 and TRDJ1; 11 bases agree with TRDD3. The V and J ends lost 0 bases and 4 bases, in that order; junction bases with no gene match: 10. Germline CDR1 and CDR2: TSWWSYY and QGS. The CDR3 totals 18 residues. The CDR3 coding sequence is TGTGCTCTTGGGGAACTGGGTCTTGGGGGATACGCGTACGATAAACTCATCTTT. The encoded protein is CALGELGLGGYAYDKLIF.

The V gene is TRDV1, the J gene TRDJ1; D gene unclear. The CDR3 length is 14 residues. Trimming cost V 2 bases and J 8 bases, with 15 bases left between them. Germline V gene sequence: CDR1 TSWWSYY, CDR2 QGS. The CDR3 region has the DNA TGTGCTCTTGGGGAAACCCTCGAAGTTCGGAAACTCATCTTT. Residues: CALGETLEVRKLIF.

This clone was observed a few times. The V call is TRDV1, the J call TRDJ1; D may match TRDD2 or TRDD3 (7 bases each). This CDR3 has 21 residues. The V end lost 3 bases, the J end lost 0 bases, and 29 bases lay between the germline ends. Germline V gene sequence: CDR1 TSWWSYY, CDR2 QGS. The CDR3 region has the DNA TGTGCTCTTGGGGACTGGGGGTTCCTACGTCCCCGGGCCTCTTACACCGATAAACTCATCTTT. Translated: CALGDWGFLRPRASYTDKLIF.

The V gene is TRDV1, the J gene TRDJ1; D unresolved. The CDR3 extends over 22 amino acids. Trimming took 3 bases from V and 0 from J, leaving 32 bases between them. Germline V CDR1 and CDR2: TSWWSYY, QGS. Here the CDR3 reads CALGDLPHPLTLGRTHTDKLIF. DNA of the CDR3: TGTGCTCTTGGGGACCTGCCGCACCCCCTGACCCTTGGGCGAACCCACACCGATAAACTCATCTTT.

This clone appeared a few times. This sequence joins TRDV1 and TRDJ1; the match to TRDD3 covers 9 bases. The CDR3 loop spans 21 amino acids. Germline V gene data show CDR1 as TSWWSYY and CDR2 as QGS. J was trimmed by 0 bases and V by 6 bases; bases with no gene match: 23. The DNA for the CDR3 is TGTGCTCTTGGTCCACCTTCTTTACCCTTACTGGGGGAACGGTACACCGATAAACTCATCTTT. Amino acid sequence: CALGPPSLPLLGERYTDKLIF.

The chain joins TRDV1 to TRDJ1; tentative D call: TRDD3 (6 bases). Per germline, CDR1 TSWWSYY and CDR2 QGS. The CDR3 covers 15 residues. The V end was cut by 3 bases, the J end by 5 bases, with 16 bases between. DNA of the CDR3: TGTGCTCTTGGGGACCCTTTTGATACTGGGGATAAACTCATCTTT. This codes for CALGDPFDTGDKLIF.

The chain employs TRDV1 and TRDJ1; 11 nucleotides line up with TRDD3. Germline CDR1 and CDR2: TSWWSYY and QGS. This CDR3 spans 18 amino acids. J gave up 0 bases and V 11 bases, and 17 bases lay outside the gene matches. CDR3 bases: TGTGCTATGAACCTGGGGGATACCCCTTATAAATACACCGATAAACTCATCTTT. It encodes CAMNLGDTPYKYTDKLIF.

The rearrangement uses TRDV1 and TRDJ1; 13 bases line up with TRDD3. After removal of 3 bases from V and 0 bases from J, the junction contained 19 bases not matched to a gene. The germline V gene has CDR1 TSWWSYY and CDR2 QGS. The CDR3 sequence is 22 residues long. CDR3 sequence (DNA): TGTGCTCTTGGGGACCGGGCCTCCGCTCACACTGGGGGATACGGGGACACCGATAAACTCATCTTT. It encodes CALGDRASAHTGGYGDTDKLIF.

This clone was detected only a few times. The rearrangement links TRDV1 to TRDJ1; the match to TRDD3 covers 12 bases. With 1 base clipped from V and 5 bases from J, the junction kept 14 bases outside the gene matches. This CDR3 has 19 amino acids. CDR1 TSWWSYY and CDR2 QGS come from the germline V gene. CDR3 bases: TGTGCTCTTGGGGAACGGTCAAACTGGGGGATACAGCCCCGTGATAAACTCATCTTT. Its protein product is CALGERSNWGIQPRDKLIF.

The chain recombines TRDV1 with TRDJ1; 9 positions agree with TRDD3. The CDR3 runs 20 residues. In germline, CDR1 is TSWWSYY, CDR2 QGS. The V gene end was trimmed by 3 bases and the J gene end by 4 bases; junction bases not matched to a gene: 21. CDR3 region: CALGEGLLRLLGESDDKLIF. The CDR3 DNA sequence: TGTGCTCTTGGGGAGGGCCTCCTACGTTTACTGGGGGAGAGTGACGATAAACTCATCTTT.